The T cell receptor (beta chain) described here comes from a study of identical twins. This clonotype was found a few times. Its antigen is not known. TCRdb re-derived calls from the 5' RACE reads in MiXCR, one entry per CDR3 protein. The repertoire holds some 200,000 distinct CDR3 sequences, with about 7.5% as singletons. The CDR3 is 19 amino acids. Trimming removed 4 bases from V and 7 bases from J, with 26 bases in between. The germline V gene has CDR1 MDHEN and CDR2 SYDVKM. Study-wide findings and caveats: The presence of invariant MAIT and iNKT cells could partly confound analyses of zero-insertion sequences. The more abundant beta clonotypes in cord blood had fewer insertions, and memory repertoires did not show this. Sharing of beta out-of-frame sequences by twins showed a weaker excess. Models underestimated TCR alpha sharing (out-of-frame) in monozygotic twins.

These same records also appear under a second study, on yellow fever vaccine responses in identical twins.

The sample was memory (CD45RO+) T cells sorted from blood. This rearrangement joins TRBV28 to TRBJ1-6, with D perhaps matching TRBD1 (5 bases). The TCR comes from a woman between 18 and 30 years old in good health. The CDR3 DNA reads TGTGCCAGCAGTTATTCACAAGGACTGGGACGGACGAGGAATTCACCCCTCCACTTT. It specifies CASSYSQGLGRTRNSPLHF. Full variable domain (missing parts from reference TRBV28 and TRBJ1-6): DVKVTQSSRYLVKRTGEKVFLECVQDMDHENMFWYRQDPGLGLRLIYFSYDVKMKEKGDIPEGYSVSREKKERFSLILESASTNQTSMYLCASSYSQGLGRTRNSPLHFGNGTRLTVT.